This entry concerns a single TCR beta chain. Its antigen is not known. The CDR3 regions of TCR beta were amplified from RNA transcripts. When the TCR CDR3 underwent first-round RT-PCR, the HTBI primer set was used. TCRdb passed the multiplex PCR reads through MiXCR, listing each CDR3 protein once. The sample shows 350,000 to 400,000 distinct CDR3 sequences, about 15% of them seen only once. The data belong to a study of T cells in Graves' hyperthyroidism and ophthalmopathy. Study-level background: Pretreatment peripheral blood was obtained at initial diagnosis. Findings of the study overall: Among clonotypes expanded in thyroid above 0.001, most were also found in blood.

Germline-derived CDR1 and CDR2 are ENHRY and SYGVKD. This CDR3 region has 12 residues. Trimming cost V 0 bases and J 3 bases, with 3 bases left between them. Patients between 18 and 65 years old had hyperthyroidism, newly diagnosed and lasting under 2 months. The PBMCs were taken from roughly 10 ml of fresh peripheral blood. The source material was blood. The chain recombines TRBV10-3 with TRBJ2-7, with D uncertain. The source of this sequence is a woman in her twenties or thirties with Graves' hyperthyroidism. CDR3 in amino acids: CAISESIYEQYF. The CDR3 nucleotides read TGTGCCATCAGTGAGTCGATCTACGAGCAGTACTTC.